This T cell receptor beta chain derives from a study of cytomegalovirus exposure and HLA in healthy donors (dated by TCRdb to the late 2010s). Looking at the study overall: An earlier analysis of roughly 500 of the donors reported over 250 Gb of sequence data and 117 million unique TCR beta sequences obtained from roughly 180 million T cells. In an earlier analysis of 500 to 650 of the donors, high-throughput TCR beta sequencing was used to judge whether each TCR beta V gene segment behaved as functional or pseudogenic. Besides the first cohort of approximately 670 subjects, a separate validation cohort made up of over 95 different subjects was used. About five DR-DQ haplotypes were treated as single units for association and clustering because of strong linkage in the cohort. The study combined high-throughput TCR immunosequencing, statistical association of individual TCRs with disease status, and machine learning to predict cytomegalovirus infection status. The study used immunosequencing to profile the T cell repertoires of hundreds of subjects and linked those repertoires to cytomegalovirus serostatus. In the later analysis, no new phenotypic data were used to find candidate immune exposures; instead, reliance was placed on TCR beta sequences and their occurrence across donors. A later genetic analysis took genome-wide SNP genotypes for about three fifths of the roughly 700 donors and used that subset as a discovery cohort. Of the 398 genotyped donors, around 81% fell in the genetic ancestry cluster associated with self-reported Caucasian donors. An early release that covered roughly 600 HLA-typed donors contained approximately 300 gigabases of sequencing data and around 80 million unique TCR sequences. HLA typing covered class I and class II loci at four-digit resolution. Typing coverage varied by locus: about 620-630 donors for A, B, C, DRB1 and DQB1; approximately 500 for DQA1; some 610 for DPA1; around 450 for DPB1. On average, around 230,000 unique TCR beta nucleotide sequences were sequenced per donor among 350 to 400 genotyped donors of the cohort, with around 19% of those sequences being non-productive. Every repertoire in the discovery cohort had been generated on one and the same sequencing platform. Donor age, sex, ethnicity and CMV serostatus were compiled alongside the repertoire data. A later analysis re-analyzed previously published TCR beta repertoires from hundreds of donors and added high-resolution HLA genotyping to study TCR occurrence patterns. The study aimed to test whether signatures of past pathogen exposure could be identified by cataloging public T cell receptors. What the work shows at the level of the full study, not this receptor alone: Roughly uniform sequencing depth across donors was assumed in presence/absence analyses, although this assumption may not hold. Correlated functional status among segregating V segments might be attributable to linkage disequilibrium, but an unknown experimental factor could not be ruled out. The study gave a list of 150 to 200 TCR beta chains associated with cytomegalovirus. Only TCR beta chains were sequenced in this cohort, and the absence of alpha or paired-chain data limited detectable features. While some public TCRs were present in many individuals, most TCR sequences turned up only very rarely across donors. A further reported finding was that TCR beta sequences accurately predicted the HLA-A and HLA-B alleles for most subjects in the first cohort. The 87-base-pair reads could not distinguish some IMGT-functional V segments, including TRBV6-2 and TRBV6-3, so those segments were excluded. The classifier was reported to diagnose cytomegalovirus status with high specificity and sensitivity in both the original and validation cohorts. A later analysis associated 16,951 TCR beta sequences with specific HLA alleles at a false discovery rate of 0.05. In vitro tests confirmed that a few of the cytomegalovirus-associated TCR beta chains recognize cytomegalovirus antigens. The authors suggested that the approach could potentially be generalized to other disease states and immunological phenotypes. V-gene and J-gene trimming of TCR beta chains was associated with a missense DCLRE1C variant in a later genetic analysis, and the association was replicated in an independent cohort. Because some donors lacked HLA typing at each locus, the association tests relied only on the typed subset. The earlier analysis of some 540 of the donors excluded over 15 rarely observed V segments, including chromosome 9 orphons, because counts were too low. A later analysis found that TCR association rates varied across HLA loci, with DRB1 alleles showing the most associated TCRs and HLA-C alleles the fewest. CMV serostatus was the only immune exposure information available for the cohort. In an earlier analysis of 587 of the donors, most TCR beta V segments appeared in productive rearrangements about 87% or about 30% of the time, broadly matching IMGT annotations. According to a later analysis, most CMV-associated TCR beta chains appeared to be HLA-restricted, and the HLA associations seemed to be driven largely by CMV exposure. In a later analysis, several top co-occurrence clusters were reported to appear linked to parvovirus B19, influenza, CMV and Epstein-Barr virus. A cluster of highly shared sequence variants was judged likely to be a technical artifact of the sequencing pipeline. In a later analysis, HLA-associated TCR beta chains showed more clonal expansion and lower generation probabilities than non-associated chains that were equally common. Strong co-occurrence of HLA alleles, especially DR and DQ, made assigning TCR associations to individual alleles difficult. Compared with the roughly 670-donor mean, donors in an Asian-associated ancestry cluster had fewer N-insertions in productive TCRs, according to a later genetic analysis.

Taken from the germline V gene, the CDR1 and CDR2 loops are MNHEY and SVGAGI. Compared with germline, V lacks 1 base and J lacks 7 bases; bases without a gene match: 3. Counted from cysteine to phenylalanine, this CDR3 has 15 amino acids. Just CDR3 DNA is preserved here, 45 bases in frame from base 1. The library was produced with the immunoSEQ multiplex PCR assay. A mixture of 60 forward primers for TCR Vbeta segments and 13 reverse primers for TCR Jbeta segments was used in the multiplex PCR. A multiplex PCR assay on genomic DNA amplified the CDR3 region of rearranged TCR beta genes. The amplified TCR beta libraries were sequenced on the Illumina HiSeq System as 87-base-pair reads. As for the authors' bioinformatics: Across the roughly 600 repertoires, a later analysis counted around 80 million unique TCR beta chains, 9.5 million to 12 million of which were shared by at least two donors. Raw reads were error-corrected and collapsed into unique sequences by a nearest-neighbor algorithm in which closely related sequences were merged to remove PCR and sequencing errors. To assign V, D and J gene segments, CDR3 sequences were aligned to IMGT reference sequences. For a sequence to be retained, a match of at least six nucleotides to both a V gene segment and a J gene segment was required. Rearrangements were classified as productive when the CDR3 lacked stop codons and remained in frame with V and J, and all other rearrangements were classified as non-productive. Following IMGT convention, CDR3 was defined as the stretch from the second conserved V-encoded cysteine up to the conserved J-encoded phenylalanine. The earlier analysis of about 590 of the donors excluded sequences that lacked an unambiguous match to a single V gene segment. An earlier analysis of several hundred of the donors classified V segments as functional when productive rearrangements were above 56.7% and as segregating when the standard deviation between donors was above 5%. A statistical classification framework was developed to diagnose cytomegalovirus status using the catalog of TCR beta chain sequences. V and J gene assignment, in a later analysis, came from comparing TCR nucleotide sequences with IMGT/GENE-DB human TR gene sequences. A later analysis assigned CDR3 sequences and most-parsimonious VDJ recombination scenarios with the TCRdist pipeline. A later analysis defined each TCR beta chain by its CDR3 amino acid sequence plus V-gene family, and excluded reads lacking a unique V-gene family. In a later analysis, nearly 600 highly shared, low-generation-probability nucleotide sequences were removed to address suspected cross-contamination and a sequencing artifact. For each public chain, a later analysis derived a clonal expansion index from normalized ranks of inferred template counts within each repertoire. In a later analysis, generation probabilities were computed with a VDJ recombination model fitted to out-of-frame rearrangements, and the resulting probabilities were checked against IGoR. Hypergeometric tests were used in a later analysis to score TCR-TCR, TCR-HLA and TCR-CMV co-occurrence, with a repertoire-size bias correction applied to the TCR pairs. A later analysis estimated false discovery rates by permuting HLA or CMV assignments 20 times. In a later analysis, co-occurring TCRs were grouped with DBSCAN, and TCRdist sequence similarity was added when clustering was performed within HLA-allele-positive subsets. Repertoires with fewer than 30,000 or more than 120,000 public chains were left out of co-occurrence clustering, as were a handful of repertoires with anomalous nucleotide sharing. Here the immuneACCESS table is served through TCRdb, limited to in-frame sequences with V and J called. Missing clones are a known gap in these copies; in checked studies unresolved V genes cover under half, and the rest lacks a known reason. The DNA gave D and trimming, while V, J and clone size come from that table. Within this sample are some 190,000 clones, with 82% of them counted one time only. Clones ranked in the top ten supply roughly 1.4% of the sample.

The cohort was made up of 666 healthy bone marrow donors. All cohort members were sampled while nominally healthy, although unrecorded immune exposures were likely present. The donor tested CMV seronegative, placing the donor among the 300 to 400 seronegative members of the cohort. A peripheral blood sample was collected from each donor, and TCR beta sequencing was performed on peripheral blood mononuclear cells. The Qiagen DNeasy Blood Extraction Kit was used to extract genomic DNA from the blood cell samples. As concerns this clone: No cognate antigen has been identified for it. One base away there is no much larger clone; base qualities are not given.

The specimen sequenced was PBMCs. The origin of this receptor is a man in his forties in good health and CMV-seronegative. The V and J genes are TRBV6-5 and TRBJ1-4, and 10 junctional nucleotides match TRBD1. CDR3 region: CASSYFGTGVEKLFF. The DNA reads TGTGCCAGCAGTTACTTTGGGACAGGGGTTGAAAAACTGTTTTTT.